This T cell receptor beta chain was sequenced in a study of blood T cell repertoires in COVID-19. Study-level background: PBMCs, B-cell-depleted T cells, or T cells were the source of the cDNA or gDNA that made up the material.

The study drew participants aged about 18 to 95 years from around 24 US areas. TCRdb's copy holds only in-frame clones and misses some; the assay was immunoSEQ multiplex PCR. The table lists around 250,000 clones, about 84% of them singletons. In germline, CDR1 is SEHNR, CDR2 FQNEAQ (reference sequence). The CDR3 totals 14 residues. J gave up 7 bases and V 5 bases, and 6 bases lay outside the gene matches. Sequencing was done on a sample of PBMCs or T cells enriched from blood (not recorded which). This chain uses TRBV7-9 with TRBJ1-4; the match to TRBD1 covers 8 bases. The TCR sequence derives from a woman between 45 and 65 years old who had recovered from COVID-19. CDR3 sequence reads: CASSVSGTGEKLFF. CDR3 nucleotides: TGTGCCAGCAGCGTATCCGGGACAGGTGAAAAACTGTTTTTT. Supplemented by reference TRBV7-9 and TRBJ1-4, the full variable domain reads DTGVSQNPRHKITKRGQNVTFRCDPISEHNRLYWYRQTLGQGPEFLTYFQNEAQLEKSRLLSDRFSAERPKGSFSTLEIQRTEQGDSAMYLCASSVSGTGEKLFFGSGTQLSVL.